These 28 T cell receptor beta chains were all obtained from the same sample, sequenced in a study of blood T cell repertoires in COVID-19. Method: immunoSEQ multiplex PCR; TCRdb's copy keeps in-frame clones and lacks some. The sample has 120,000 to 150,000 clones, around 76% seen once. The sequencing sample was made of peripheral blood. The receptors here all came from a man older than 75 with acute or convalescent COVID-19.

V gene TRBV7-8 combines with J gene TRBJ1-1; D is unclear. Between the trimmed V and J ends, which lost 0 bases and 1 base, there was a span of 3 bases. The germline CDR1 and CDR2 sequences are SGHVS and FQNEAQ. The CDR3 consists of 13 residues. CDR3 in DNA: TGTGCCAGCAGCTTAGCCCAGAACACTGAAGCTTTCTTT. Its protein is CASSLAQNTEAFF.

V is TRBV28 and J is TRBJ1-5; D gene uncertain. Trimming shortened V by 1 base and J by 12 bases, and 10 bases separated the two germline ends. CDR3 size: 12 residues. Germline CDR1 is MDHEN and CDR2 is SYDVKM. The CDR3, as DNA: TGTGCCAGCAGTTTATCCCTCCGGGTCCAGCATTTT. It specifies CASSLSLRVQHF.

This clone has a single count. This chain joins TRBV29-1 and TRBJ1-1; weak D call: TRBD1 (6 bases). Trimming left V 3 bases short and J 6 bases short, with 11 bases between. Germline V gives CDR1 SQVTM, CDR2 ANQGSEA. This CDR3 region has 12 residues. The CDR3 spells CSVDDRIAEAFF. CDR3 DNA sequence: TGCAGCGTTGACGACAGGATTGCTGAAGCTTTCTTT.

J is TRBJ2-7 and V is TRBV6-2 or TRBV6-3, with 7 bases fitting TRBD2. V gave up 7 bases and J gave up 1 base; unmatched junction bases: 10. The CDR3 is 15 residues long. Germline V CDR1 and CDR2: MNHEY, SVGEGT. CDR3 sequence reads: CASTPGGRMSYEQYF. In DNA, the CDR3 is TGTGCCAGCACCCCGGGGGGTAGGATGTCCTACGAGCAGTACTTC.

V and J are TRBV28 and TRBJ1-6; possibly TRBD1 for D (5 bases). CDR3 length: 16 amino acids. CDR1 MDHEN and CDR2 SYDVKM come from the germline V gene. V shed 6 bases and J shed 8 bases, with 20 bases lying between them. CDR3 sequence reads: CASSSSWGTGHSPLHF. The DNA of the CDR3 is TGTGCCAGCAGCTCTTCCTGGGGCACGGGCCATTCACCCCTCCACTTT.

The V gene is TRBV7-8, the J gene TRBJ2-7; possibly TRBD1 for D (5 bases). CDR1 and CDR2 (germline): SGHVS, FQNEAQ. The CDR3 covers 13 residues. V lost 0 bases and J lost 4, with 7 bases in between. The CDR3, as DNA: TGTGCCAGCAGCTTAGCCAGGGATTACGAGCAGTACTTC. Protein sequence: CASSLARDYEQYF.

Written as DNA, the CDR3 is TGTGCTAGTGGTCCGGGCGGGACTAGCGATACGCAGTATTTT. It is translated as CASGPGGTSDTQYF. The chain employs TRBV12-5 and TRBJ2-3; 9 positions match TRBD2. Germline assignment: CDR1 LGHNT and CDR2 FRNRAP. J gave up 6 bases and V 5 bases, and 6 bases lay outside the gene matches. The CDR3 consists of 14 residues.

The chain has TRBV2 and TRBJ2-1, with unresolved D. CDR1 and CDR2 (germline): SNHLY, FYNNEI. V was trimmed by 3 bases and J by 4 bases, leaving 7 bases between them. The CDR3 consists of 13 residues. In DNA form, the CDR3 reads TGTGCCAGCAGTGAGCAGATTTACAATGAGCAGTTCTTC. This sequence encodes CASSEQIYNEQFF.

This rearrangement joins TRBV18 to TRBJ1-5; 11 bases align to TRBD1. The CDR3 contains 16 residues. The V segment lost 4 bases and the J segment 3 bases; nucleotides outside the gene matches: 5. Germline loops: CDR1 KGHSH, CDR2 LQKENI. CDR3 coding DNA: TGTGCCAGCTCACGTGGGACAGGGGGTCTCAATCAGCCCCAGCATTTT. It specifies CASSRGTGGLNQPQHF. Full variable domain (outside the CDR3, taken from reference TRBV18 and TRBJ1-5): NAGVMQNPRHLVRRRGQEARLRCSPMKGHSHVYWYRQLPEEGLKFMVYLQKENIIDESGMPKERFSAEFPKEGPSILRIQQVVRGDSAAYFCASSRGTGGLNQPQHFGDGTRLSIL.

This chain connects TRBV11-2 to TRBJ2-3; 8 bases map to TRBD2. There are 15 residues in the CDR3. Germline-derived CDR1 and CDR2 are SGHAT and FQNNGV. V dropped 6 bases and J dropped 1; count of bases not matched to a gene: 6. CDR3 DNA sequence: TGTGCCAGCAGACAACCGGGACTAGGCACAGATACGCAGTATTTT. As protein: CASRQPGLGTDTQYF.

This chain joins TRBV4-2 and TRBJ1-5; no firm D call. Germline V CDR1 and CDR2: LGHNA, YNFKEQ. Trimming stripped 0 bases from V and 3 bases from J, with 12 bases between. The CDR3 covers 16 residues. As DNA, the CDR3 is TGTGCCAGCAGCCAAGATCAGCGGCAGGTCAATCAGCCCCAGCATTTT. Protein sequence: CASSQDQRQVNQPQHF.

The rearrangement joins TRBV4-1 to TRBJ2-3; TRBD1 agrees at 8 bases. V was clipped by 7 bases and J by 1 base; unmatched bases: 7. Germline V gene lookup returns CDR1 MGHRA and CDR2 YSYEKL. The CDR3 totals 15 residues. The CDR3 loop is CASTREDRGTDTQYF. Written as DNA, the CDR3 is TGCGCCAGCACCAGGGAGGACAGGGGCACAGATACGCAGTATTTT.

The chain recombines TRBV29-1 with TRBJ1-5; D is perhaps TRBD1 (5 bases). Germline V gene data show CDR1 as SQVTM and CDR2 as ANQGSEA. The CDR3 sequence is 13 residues long. Trimming took 6 bases from V and 6 from J, leaving 15 bases between them. CDR3 sequence reads: CSVVTGYSQPQHF. CDR3 sequence (DNA): TGCAGCGTCGTAACAGGTTATTCTCAGCCCCAGCATTTT.

J is TRBJ2-2 and V is TRBV6-5, with 7 bases aligning to TRBD1. V lost 5 bases and J lost 6; bases outside the gene matches: 6. Germline V gene sequence: CDR1 MNHEY, CDR2 SVGAGI. This CDR3 has 14 amino acids. The CDR3 sequence is CASSRAGGAGELFF. Here the CDR3 DNA reads TGTGCCAGCAGTAGGGCAGGGGGAGCCGGGGAGCTGTTTTTT.

At least ten counts were recorded for this clone. J is TRBJ2-7 and V is TRBV28; D remains unclear. Per the germline V gene, CDR1 is MDHEN and CDR2 is SYDVKM. Trimming removed 6 bases from V and 3 bases from J, with 3 bases in between. CDR3 length: 10 amino acids. CDR3 sequence (DNA): TGTGCCAGCAGGCGCTACGAGCAGTACTTC. Amino acid sequence: CASRRYEQYF.

The chain combines TRBV7-2 with TRBJ2-7, with TRBD2 as a possible D gene (6 bases). The CDR3 is 17 residues long. V was shortened by 0 bases and J by 6 bases, with 21 bases between the two germline ends. Germline V gene sequence: CDR1 SGHTA, CDR2 FQGNSA. Written as DNA, the CDR3 is TGTGCCAGCAGCTTAGCGGGAGGCTCTTTGTCGGTCAGCGAGCAGTACTTC. This gives the protein CASSLAGGSLSVSEQYF.

The genes are TRBV5-1 and TRBJ1-2, with TRBD1 matching over 10 bases. The germline V gene encodes CDR1 SGHRS and CDR2 YFSETQ. This CDR3 contains 15 residues. The trim removed 4 bases at V and 6 bases at J, leaving 9 bases unmatched. The CDR3 here is CASSPGTGVPNGYTF. The DNA for the CDR3 is TGCGCCAGCAGCCCCGGGACAGGGGTTCCCAATGGCTACACCTTC.

The chain couples TRBV19 to TRBJ1-5, with a possible D match to TRBD1 (5 bases). CDR3 size: 12 residues. Germline values: CDR1 LNHDA, CDR2 SQIVND (reference sequence). V lost 7 bases and J lost 2, with 6 bases in between. The CDR3 here is CASTRGNQPQHF. CDR3 DNA: TGTGCCAGTACCAGGGGCAATCAGCCCCAGCATTTT.

This clone appeared many times. The V and J genes are TRBV6-6 and TRBJ1-1; TRBD1 is a possible D gene (5 bases). The length of the CDR3 is 15 residues. Germline V gives CDR1 MNHNY, CDR2 SVGAGI (reference sequence). The V and J ends lost 6 bases and 2 bases respectively, with 16 bases between them. The CDR3 protein is CASSPFQGRNTEAFF. CDR3 sequence (DNA): TGTGCCAGCAGCCCATTCCAGGGCCGTAACACTGAAGCTTTCTTT.

This chain joins TRBV7-6 and TRBJ1-6; TRBD1 is a possible D gene (5 bases). This CDR3 is 19 amino acids long. Germline CDR1 is SGHVS and CDR2 is FNYEAQ. The V end was cut by 5 bases, the J end by 0 bases, with 20 bases between. CDR3 DNA: TGTGCCAGCAGCCCCTTCCGAGGTGGCAGGGCCTCCTATAATTCACCCCTCCACTTT. Its protein product is CASSPFRGGRASYNSPLHF.

The chain employs TRBV7-8 and TRBJ1-5; TRBD1 matches at 7 bases. The V gene end was trimmed by 0 bases and the J gene end by 2 bases; junction bases not matched to a gene: 1. Per the germline V gene, CDR1 is SGHVS and CDR2 is FQNEAQ. The CDR3 runs 15 residues. The CDR3 protein is CASSLAGTGNQPQHF. In DNA, the CDR3 is TGTGCCAGCAGCTTAGCAGGGACAGGCAATCAGCCCCAGCATTTT. Full variable domain (rest looked up from reference TRBV7-8 and TRBJ1-5): GAGVSQSPRYKVAKRGQDVALRCDPISGHVSLFWYQQALGQGPEFLTYFQNEAQLDKSGLPSDRFFAERPEGSVSTLKIQRTQQEDSAVYLCASSLAGTGNQPQHFGDGTRLSIL.

This chain connects TRBV5-1 to TRBJ2-2; unclear D gene. This CDR3 spans 14 amino acids. The germline V gene encodes CDR1 SGHRS and CDR2 YFSETQ. V was shortened by 1 base and J by 5 bases, with 9 bases between the two germline ends. CDR3: CASSLISLTGELFF. The DNA for the CDR3 is TGCGCCAGCAGCTTGATTAGCCTAACCGGGGAGCTGTTTTTT.

The V and J genes are TRBV28 and TRBJ1-4, with TRBD1 matching 9 bases. CDR1 MDHEN and CDR2 SYDVKM come from the germline V gene. V trimming: 6 bases; J trimming: 8 bases; junction bases outside the gene matches: 10. CDR3 length: 15 residues. Here the CDR3 reads CASSPFGTGKEKLFF. The CDR3 nucleotides read TGTGCCAGCAGCCCCTTCGGGACAGGGAAGGAAAAACTGTTTTTT.

The V call is TRBV23-1, the J call TRBJ1-5; D is uncertain. TRBV23-1 is given ORF status, its function remaining uncertain. Trimming cost V 0 bases and J 3 bases, with 9 bases left between them. The CDR3 contains 15 residues. The CDR3 DNA follows: TGCGCCAGCAGTCAATCAGGCAGGTCCAATCAGCCCCAGCATTTT. Its translation: CASSQSGRSNQPQHF.

This clone was picked up a small number of times. The chain links TRBV7-8 to TRBJ1-1, with D possibly TRBD1 on 6 matching bases. The CDR3 runs to 14 residues. Germline lookup yields CDR1 SGHVS and CDR2 FQNEAQ. The V gene lost 7 bases and the J gene lost 10 bases, with 22 bases spanning the gap. The DNA of the CDR3 is TGTGCCAGCACCTCAACAGGGAAAGGGCTAAGAGCTTTCTTT. Translation: CASTSTGKGLRAFF.

This clone was seen once. The chain has TRBV2 and TRBJ1-4; D gene ambiguous. The CDR3 covers 16 residues. Germline CDR1 SNHLY, CDR2 FYNNEI. The V gene lost 7 bases and the J gene lost 7 bases, with 22 bases spanning the gap. CDR3 loop: CASTEEGPDVSEKLFF. The CDR3 DNA reads TGTGCCAGCACAGAGGAGGGCCCCGACGTCAGTGAAAAACTGTTTTTT.

V gene TRBV9 combines with J gene TRBJ1-4; a weak D match, TRBD1 (5 bases). The CDR3 is 14 amino acids. V lost 4 bases and J lost 7, with 14 bases in between. Looked up from germline, CDR1 is SGDLS and CDR2 is YYNGEE. CDR3 DNA: TGTGCCAGCAGCACCCAAGGGGAGGGTGAAAAACTGTTTTTT. This encodes CASSTQGEGEKLFF. Variable domain in full (rest from reference TRBV9 and TRBJ1-4): DSGVTQTPKHLITATGQRVTLRCSPRSGDLSVYWYQQSLDQGLQFLIQYYNGEERAKGNILERFSAQQFPDLHSELNLSSLELGDSALYFCASSTQGEGEKLFFGSGTQLSVL.

The V gene is TRBV28, the J gene TRBJ2-3, with 10 positions matching TRBD2. With 4 bases clipped from V and 3 bases from J, the junction kept 4 bases outside the gene matches. The CDR3 has 15 residues. In germline, CDR1 is MDHEN, CDR2 SYDVKM. The CDR3 sequence: CASSSPAGGTDTQYF. In DNA, the CDR3 is TGTGCCAGCAGTTCACCAGCGGGGGGGACAGATACGCAGTATTTT.